This TCR beta chain is from a study of blood T cell repertoires in COVID-19. CDR3 length: 13 residues. V lost 7 bases and J lost 6, with 15 bases in between. CDR1 is SGDLS, CDR2 YYNGEE, per germline. Profiling relied on immunoSEQ multiplex PCR, and the TCRdb table lists in-frame clones only, not all of them. In the table there are 210,000 or so clones, 90% of which are singletons. This TCR was recovered from a man between 45 and 60 years old with acute or convalescent COVID-19. The V gene is TRBV9, the J gene TRBJ2-3; TRBD1 is a possible D gene (6 bases). Specimen: peripheral blood. The CDR3 coding sequence is TGTGCCAGCGGCACAGGGTTTACGGATACGCAGTATTTT. It is translated as CASGTGFTDTQYF. The variable domain in full, with the rest retrieved from reference TRBV9 and TRBJ2-3, is DSGVTQTPKHLITATGQRVTLRCSPRSGDLSVYWYQQSLDQGLQFLIQYYNGEERAKGNILERFSAQQFPDLHSELNLSSLELGDSALYFCASGTGFTDTQYFGPGTRLTVL.